This entry describes one TCR beta chain. No antigen is known for it. The sample is drawn from a study of Graves' ophthalmopathy and Graves' hyperthyroidism. Study-wide results and limits: Most thyroid-expanded clonotypes exceeding 0.001 frequency were also found in blood.

Orbital computed tomography, together with clinical symptoms, serum thyroxine, TRAb and thyroid ultrasound, was used for diagnosis. The CDR3 extends over 11 amino acids. V lost 5 bases, J lost 7 bases, and 8 bases lay in between. Looked up from germline, CDR1 is DFQATT and CDR2 is SNEGSKA (reference sequence). For repertoire sequencing, the TCR beta CDR3 regions were amplified from RNA transcripts. Scientists carried out first-round RT-PCR using HTBI primers and then a second-round multiplex PCR. One entry per CDR3 protein results from TCRdb running MiXCR on the multiplex PCR reads. This sample has approximately 540,000 distinct CDR3 sequences, with roughly 40% found just once.

J is TRBJ2-2 and V is TRBV20-1; D is uncertain. The TCR comes from an adult man with Graves' hyperthyroidism. The sample consisted of peripheral blood or thyroid tissue (not recorded which). CDR3 amino acids: CSAPHSGELFF. The CDR3 DNA reads TGCAGTGCTCCCCACAGCGGGGAGCTGTTTTTT.